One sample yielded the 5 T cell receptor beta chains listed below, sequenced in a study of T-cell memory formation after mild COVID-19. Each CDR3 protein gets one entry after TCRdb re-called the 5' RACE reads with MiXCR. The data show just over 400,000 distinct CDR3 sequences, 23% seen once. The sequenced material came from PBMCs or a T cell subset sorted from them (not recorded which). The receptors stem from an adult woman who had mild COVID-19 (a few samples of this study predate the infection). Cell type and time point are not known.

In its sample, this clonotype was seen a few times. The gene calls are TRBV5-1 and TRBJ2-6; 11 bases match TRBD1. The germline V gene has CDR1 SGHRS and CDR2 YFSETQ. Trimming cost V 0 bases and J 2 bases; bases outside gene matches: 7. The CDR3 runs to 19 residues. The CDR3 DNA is TGCGCCAGCAGCTTGGCCCGGGACAGGGGGGTGACTGGGGCCAACGTCCTGACTTTC. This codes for CASSLARDRGVTGANVLTF.

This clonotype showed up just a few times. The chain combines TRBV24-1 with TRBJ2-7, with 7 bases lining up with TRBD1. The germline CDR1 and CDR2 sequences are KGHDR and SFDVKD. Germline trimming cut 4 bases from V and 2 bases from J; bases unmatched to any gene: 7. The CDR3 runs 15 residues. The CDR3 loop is CATSEGQTPTYEQYF. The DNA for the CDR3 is TGTGCCACCAGTGAGGGACAGACACCCACCTACGAGCAGTACTTC.

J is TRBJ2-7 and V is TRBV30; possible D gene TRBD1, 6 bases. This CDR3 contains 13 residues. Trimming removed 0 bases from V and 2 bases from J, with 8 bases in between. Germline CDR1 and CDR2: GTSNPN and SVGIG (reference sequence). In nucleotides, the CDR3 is TGTGCCTGGAGTGTCCACAGGGCCTACGAGCAGTACTTC. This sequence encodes CAWSVHRAYEQYF.

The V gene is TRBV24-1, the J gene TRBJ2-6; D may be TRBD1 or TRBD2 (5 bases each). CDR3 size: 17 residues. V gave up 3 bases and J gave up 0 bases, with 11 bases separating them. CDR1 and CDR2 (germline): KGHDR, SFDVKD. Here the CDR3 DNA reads TGTGCCACCAGTGATGTACCCGGGACCTCTGGGGCCAACGTCCTGACTTTC. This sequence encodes CATSDVPGTSGANVLTF.

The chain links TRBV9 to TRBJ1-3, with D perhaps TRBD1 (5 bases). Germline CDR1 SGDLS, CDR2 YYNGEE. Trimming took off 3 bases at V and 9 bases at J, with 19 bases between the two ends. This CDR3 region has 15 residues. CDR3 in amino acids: CASSALGAKWGTIYF. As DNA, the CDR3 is TGTGCCAGCAGCGCCCTAGGGGCGAAGTGGGGCACCATATATTTT.